A selection of T cell receptor beta chains follows, all from one sample in a study of human T cells and chemical hapten exposure. TCRdb itself ran the RACE reads through MiXCR, one entry per CDR3 protein. The sample yields tens of thousands of distinct CDR3 sequences, more than 9.5% seen once. The material sequenced was whole blood, taken in connection with sensitization to the hapten diphenylcyclopropenone (DPC). All receptors derive from a woman between 40 and 55 years old with alopecia areata. Some clones in this sample may be carry-over from other donors' samples. CDR3s include the opening cysteine and the closing phenylalanine or tryptophan. Each record gives: D gene, clone size, J gene, V gene, CDR3 DNA, CDR3 protein. The D gene is left open where the match is weak. A row's size may be missing; if present it is once, few, many or a size class.

TRBD1,many,TRBJ1-6,TRBV9,TGTGCCAGCAGCGCCAGGGGGTATAATTCACCCCTCCACTTT,CASSARGYNSPLHF
TRBD1,few,TRBJ2-3,TRBV9,TGTGCCAGCAGCTTAGCCACGGGACAGGGCACAGATACGCAGTATTTT,CASSLATGQGTDTQYF
NA,NA,TRBJ1-1,TRBV5-1,TGCGCCAGCAGCTTGGCCGTAGGGGTTACTGAAGCTTTCTTT,CASSLAVGVTEAFF
TRBD2,few,TRBJ2-1,TRBV7-3,TGTGCCAGCAGCTCGCCGACGGGGGGGCGTTATGGCAATGAGCAGTTCTTC,CASSSPTGGRYGNEQFF
TRBD1,NA,TRBJ1-3,TRBV7-9,TGTGCCAGCAGCTTCCGGGACAGGCCTGGAAACAGCATATATTTT,CASSFRDRPGNSIYF
NA,NA,TRBJ2-1,TRBV15,TGTGCCACCAGCGGACATAAGGATGAGCAGTTCTTC,CATSGHKDEQFF
NA,few,TRBJ1-1,TRBV9,TGTGCCAGCAGCGTTATGGGGGTAAACACTGAAGCTTTCTTT,CASSVMGVNTEAFF
TRBD1,NA,TRBJ1-1,TRBV30,TGTGCCTGGAGTCCAGGAGGGGGCCGGGCGGGAACTGAAGCTTTCTTT,CAWSPGGGRAGTEAFF
TRBD1,many,TRBJ1-1,TRBV6-2/TRBV6-3,TGTGCCAGCAGTTACCTGGGACAGGGGGCGACTGAAGCTTTCTTT,CASSYLGQGATEAFF
TRBD1,few,TRBJ1-1,TRBV5-1,TGCGCCAGCAGCTTGGCCGGGACAGGGGGCACTGAAGCTTTCTTT,CASSLAGTGGTEAFF
TRBD2,NA,TRBJ2-7,TRBV6-4,TGTGCCAGGCGAGGGACTAGCGGGTGTCCTTCCTACGAGCAGTACTTC,CARRGTSGCPSYEQYF
TRBD2,many,TRBJ2-1,TRBV7-2,TGTGCCAGCAGCCCCGGCGGGGGGGACCGCAATGAGCAGTTCTTC,CASSPGGGDRNEQFF
NA,many,TRBJ1-2,TRBV5-5,TGTGCCAGCAGTTCGACACCCGCTAACTATGGCTACACCTTC,CASSSTPANYGYTF
NA,many,TRBJ1-5,TRBV6-5,TGTGCCAGCAGCAAACTCCCTCGGGGGGGTAGGGATATTAGCAATCAGCCCCAGCATTTT,CASSKLPRGGRDISNQPQHF
NA,many,TRBJ2-5,TRBV29-1,TGCAGCGTTGGTCGGCCTAGGGGAGAGACCCAGTACTTC,CSVGRPRGETQYF
NA,NA,TRBJ2-7,TRBV19,TGTGCCAGTAGTATGGCCCTGGGTCTTGGTTACGAGCAGTACTTC,CASSMALGLGYEQYF
NA,NA,TRBJ1-6,TRBV7-9,TGTGCCAGCAGCTACGGGGGGGCCCCCCTCCACTTT,CASSYGGAPLHF
TRBD1,many,TRBJ2-1,TRBV7-2,TGTGCCAGCAGCTTGATCCGACAGGGCTTTCGCCATGAGCAGTTCTTC,CASSLIRQGFRHEQFF
NA,many,TRBJ2-6,TRBV6-1,TGTGCCAGCACGATCTCCCGCTCTGGGGCCAACGTCCTGACTTTC,CASTISRSGANVLTF
NA,many,TRBJ2-5,TRBV7-9,TGTGCCAGCAGCCAACCCCCAGATACCCCGGGGGAGACCCAGTACTTC,CASSQPPDTPGETQYF
TRBD2,few,TRBJ2-3,TRBV11-3,TGTGCCAGCAGCCTCGGGACTAGCGGGGTAGCAGATACGCAGTATTTT,CASSLGTSGVADTQYF
NA,NA,TRBJ1-5,TRBV19,TGTGCCAGTAGGACGTATAGCAATCAGCCCCAGCATTTT,CASRTYSNQPQHF
TRBD1,many,TRBJ1-1,TRBV5-1,TGCGCCAGCAGCAAGGACAGGGGAACTGAAGCTTTCTTT,CASSKDRGTEAFF
NA,NA,TRBJ1-6,TRBV7-8,TGTGCCAGCAGCTTCGGGCAGAATTCACCCCTCCACTTT,CASSFGQNSPLHF
NA,many,TRBJ2-7,TRBV7-6,TGTGCCAGCAGTTTTAGCGAAGAAGGGGAGCAGTACTTC,CASSFSEEGEQYF
NA,few,TRBJ1-3,TRBV20-1,TGCAGTGCTAGGGGGGGTCTCGGAGAAAAAAGCTCTGGAAACACCATATATTTT,CSARGGLGEKSSGNTIYF
NA,few,TRBJ1-2,TRBV4-1,TGCGCCAGCAGCCAGGACGGGTTCGTGAGCTACACCTTC,CASSQDGFVSYTF